These 21 T cell receptor beta chains came from one sample sequenced in a study of blood T cell repertoires in COVID-19. TCRdb's table, derived via immunoSEQ multiplex PCR, lists solely in-frame clones and lacks some. Seen here are 100,000 to 140,000 clones, approximately 80% observed once, and the top ten hold more than 4%. The sample taken for sequencing was peripheral blood. The receptors shown here come from a man aged 70-80 years with acute or convalescent COVID-19.

This clone showed up just a few times. The chain employs TRBV7-6 and TRBJ2-5, with 10 bases lining up with TRBD2. Germline V gene data show CDR1 as SGHVS and CDR2 as FNYEAQ. This CDR3 comprises 16 residues. V trimming: 1 base; J trimming: 4 bases; junction bases outside the gene matches: 6. In nucleotides, the CDR3 is TGTGCCAGCAGCTTAGGGGCCCTAGCGGGGGCAGAGACCCAGTACTTC. Translated: CASSLGALAGAETQYF.

The chain couples TRBV5-4 to TRBJ2-1; 14 bases map to TRBD2. Germline V gene lookup returns CDR1 SGHNT and CDR2 YYREEE (reference sequence). V was clipped by 3 bases and J by 6 bases; unmatched bases: 2. This CDR3 has 15 residues. CDR3 sequence reads: CASSWTSGGFNEQFF. CDR3 nucleotides: TGTGCCAGCAGCTGGACTAGCGGGGGGTTCAATGAGCAGTTCTTC.

J is TRBJ2-3 and V is TRBV5-4; 7 bases fit TRBD1. Looked up from germline, CDR1 is SGHNT and CDR2 is YYREEE (reference sequence). The V segment lost 5 bases and the J segment 0 bases; nucleotides outside the gene matches: 3. The CDR3 runs 14 residues. The chain's CDR3 is CASRSGQSTDTQYF. DNA of the CDR3: TGTGCCAGCAGATCGGGACAGAGCACAGATACGCAGTATTTT.

CDR3 region: CASSYGRGGGRYEQYF. CDR3 sequence (DNA): TGTGCCAGCAGTTACGGTCGGGGTGGGGGCCGATACGAGCAGTACTTC. The rearrangement links TRBV6-5 to TRBJ2-7, with D possibly being TRBD1 (6 bases). The CDR3 length is 16 residues. V was pared by 2 bases and J by 4 bases, with 18 bases between. Germline V gene sequence: CDR1 MNHEY, CDR2 SVGAGI.

The J gene is TRBJ2-7, the V gene TRBV29-1; TRBD1 matches 9 bases. Unmatched junction bases numbered 8, after V lost 6 bases and J lost 5 bases. The length of the CDR3 is 13 residues. Germline V gene sequence: CDR1 SQVTM, CDR2 ANQGSEA. CDR3 DNA: TGCAGCGTGAACCGGGACAGGGCCCACGAGCAGTACTTC. This encodes CSVNRDRAHEQYF.

The chain links TRBV7-9 to TRBJ1-1; 8 bases line up with TRBD1. Per germline, CDR1 SEHNR and CDR2 FQNEAQ (reference sequence). The CDR3 runs to 15 residues. V dropped 4 bases and J dropped 4; count of bases not matched to a gene: 8. The CDR3 here is CASSSPRGRVTEAFF. CDR3 DNA sequence: TGTGCCAGCAGCTCCCCCAGGGGGCGCGTCACTGAAGCTTTCTTT.

This clone was observed a few times. V is TRBV25-1 and J is TRBJ1-1; 9 bases line up with TRBD1. The CDR3 consists of 13 residues. Germline lookup yields CDR1 MGHDK and CDR2 SYGVNS. V trimming: 7 bases; J trimming: 4 bases; junction bases outside the gene matches: 4. The chain's CDR3 is CASTPTGGTEAFF. DNA of the CDR3: TGTGCCAGCACCCCGACAGGGGGCACTGAAGCTTTCTTT.

The chain carries TRBV2 and TRBJ1-5; 12 nucleotides line up with TRBD1. The germline V gene has CDR1 SNHLY and CDR2 FYNNEI. Trimming removed 9 bases from V and 6 bases from J; junction bases left unmatched: 9. This CDR3 region has 15 residues. The CDR3 nucleotides are TGTGCCAGTAACCGAGGGGGACAGGGGGCTCAGCCCCAGCATTTT. Its translation is CASNRGGQGAQPQHF. The full variable domain, with the rest looked up from reference TRBV2 and TRBJ1-5, is EPEVTQTPSHQVTQMGQEVILRCVPISNHLYFYWYRQILGQKVEFLVSFYNNEISEKSEIFDDQFSVERPDGSNFTLKIRSTKLEDSAMYFCASNRGGQGAQPQHFGDGTRLSIL.

The chain combines TRBV7-2 with TRBJ2-7; 10 nucleotides match TRBD2. V was pared by 5 bases and J by 3 bases, with 7 bases of the junction left unmatched. The CDR3 totals 15 residues. The germline V gene has CDR1 SGHTA and CDR2 FQGNSA. The CDR3: CASSQRSSGGYEQYF. CDR3 sequence (DNA): TGTGCCAGCAGCCAACGGTCTAGCGGGGGCTACGAGCAGTACTTC.

This chain uses TRBV7-9 with TRBJ1-2; D may be TRBD1 (6 bases). V shed 4 bases and J shed 6 bases, with 18 bases lying between them. This CDR3 is built from 15 residues. Germline values: CDR1 SEHNR, CDR2 FQNEAQ (reference sequence). The CDR3 nucleotides read TGTGCCAGCAGCTCAGGGGAGGGTTCGATCCATGGCTACACCTTC. Translation gives CASSSGEGSIHGYTF. Using reference TRBV7-9 and TRBJ1-2 for the parts outside the CDR3, the full variable domain is DTGVSQNPRHKITKRGQNVTFRCDPISEHNRLYWYRQTLGQGPEFLTYFQNEAQLEKSRLLSDRFSAERPKGSFSTLEIQRTEQGDSAMYLCASSSGEGSIHGYTFGSGTRLTVV.

J is TRBJ1-4 and V is TRBV7-9; D is uncertain. Trimming took 0 bases from V and 5 from J, leaving 13 bases between them. Germline-derived CDR1 and CDR2 are SEHNR and FQNEAQ (reference sequence). The CDR3 covers 16 residues. CDR3: CASSLAGGMINEKLFF. The CDR3 DNA follows: TGTGCCAGCAGCTTAGCGGGAGGGATGATCAATGAAAAACTGTTTTTT.

This clone has just a few counts. CDR3 DNA: TGTGCCAGCGAGCCGGGACAGGGGTTGGGCACTGAAGCTTTCTTT. Its translation is CASEPGQGLGTEAFF. This chain joins TRBV2 and TRBJ1-1, with 10 bases fitting TRBD1. Germline CDR1 and CDR2: SNHLY and FYNNEI. Trimming took 8 bases from V and 4 from J; bases not matched to a gene: 10. The CDR3 sequence is 15 residues long.

The chain has TRBV18 and TRBJ2-5, with D possibly being TRBD2 (5 bases). The CDR3 is 13 residues long. The germline V gene has CDR1 KGHSH and CDR2 LQKENI. Trimming removed 3 bases from V and 0 bases from J, with 5 bases in between. For the CDR3, the DNA is TGTGCCAGCTCACCGGACTACCAAGAGACCCAGTACTTC. Translated, it gives CASSPDYQETQYF.

J is TRBJ2-3 and V is TRBV5-1; 10 bases align to TRBD2. With 6 bases clipped from V and 4 bases from J, the junction kept 2 bases outside the gene matches. CDR3 length equals 13 residues. CDR1 and CDR2 from the germline V gene are SGHRS and YFSETQ. The CDR3 is CASNSGGADTQYF. Here the CDR3 DNA reads TGCGCCAGCAACAGCGGGGGGGCAGATACGCAGTATTTT.

V and J are TRBV3-1 (or the pseudogene TRBV3-2) and TRBJ2-3, with 9 bases that match TRBD2. Germline V gene data show CDR1 as LGHDT and CDR2 as YNNKEL (reference sequence). The CDR3 covers 16 residues. Trimming removed 1 base from V and 1 base from J; junction bases left unmatched: 3. The CDR3 DNA follows: TGTGCCAGCAGCCAAGTATTAGCGGGGGGCACAGATACGCAGTATTTT. This encodes CASSQVLAGGTDTQYF.

The chain has TRBV18 and TRBJ1-1; maybe TRBD1 (6 bases). The CDR3 loop spans 15 amino acids. Trimming pared 4 bases from V and 1 base from J, leaving 13 bases between. Germline V CDR1 and CDR2: KGHSH, LQKENI. CDR3 residues: CASSLRQARNTEAFF. In nucleotides, the CDR3 is TGTGCCAGCTCACTACGACAGGCACGGAACACTGAAGCTTTCTTT.

V gene TRBV10-3 combines with J gene TRBJ1-3; D may be TRBD1 (6 bases). Looked up from germline, CDR1 is ENHRY and CDR2 is SYGVKD. This CDR3 spans 14 amino acids. The V end was cut by 6 bases, the J end by 5 bases, with 14 bases between. This CDR3 is CAIRRTVDRNTIYF. In nucleotides, the CDR3 is TGTGCCATCAGACGGACAGTCGATAGAAACACCATATATTTT.

The rearrangement joins TRBV10-3 to TRBJ1-2; D gene ambiguous. CDR1 is ENHRY, CDR2 SYGVKD, per germline. The CDR3 spans 13 residues. With 7 bases removed from V and 4 bases from J, the gap between germline ends came to 13 bases. The CDR3, as DNA: TGTGCCATCACCACTGAACCGGGCTATGGCTACACCTTC. It encodes CAITTEPGYGYTF.

This clone was counted between two and nine times. The gene calls are TRBV9 and TRBJ1-1, with 7 bases that match TRBD1. Germline V gene data show CDR1 as SGDLS and CDR2 as YYNGEE. The CDR3 sequence is 15 residues long. V shed 0 bases, J shed 3 bases, and the junction held 5 bases outside the gene matches. CDR3 nucleotide sequence: TGTGCCAGCAGCGTAGCAAGGGACAGAGACACTGAAGCTTTCTTT. Encoded protein: CASSVARDRDTEAFF.

V and J are TRBV15 and TRBJ2-5; weak D call: TRBD2 (6 bases). Germline V lookup: CDR1 LNHNV, CDR2 YYDKDF (reference sequence). V lost 5 bases, J lost 3 bases, and 13 bases lay in between. This CDR3 has 14 amino acids. CDR3 nucleotide sequence: TGTGCCACCAGCGGCGGGGCCCTGAAAGAGACCCAGTACTTC. Translating it yields CATSGGALKETQYF.

The gene calls are TRBV11-3 and TRBJ2-5, with a tentative D call TRBD2 (5 bases). V was pared by 0 bases and J by 4 bases, with 15 bases between. Germline V CDR1 and CDR2: SGHNT, YENEEA. The CDR3 loop spans 16 amino acids. CDR3 sequence: CASSLDGSSKVETQYF. The CDR3 DNA reads as TGTGCCAGCAGCTTAGATGGGAGCAGCAAGGTAGAGACCCAGTACTTC.